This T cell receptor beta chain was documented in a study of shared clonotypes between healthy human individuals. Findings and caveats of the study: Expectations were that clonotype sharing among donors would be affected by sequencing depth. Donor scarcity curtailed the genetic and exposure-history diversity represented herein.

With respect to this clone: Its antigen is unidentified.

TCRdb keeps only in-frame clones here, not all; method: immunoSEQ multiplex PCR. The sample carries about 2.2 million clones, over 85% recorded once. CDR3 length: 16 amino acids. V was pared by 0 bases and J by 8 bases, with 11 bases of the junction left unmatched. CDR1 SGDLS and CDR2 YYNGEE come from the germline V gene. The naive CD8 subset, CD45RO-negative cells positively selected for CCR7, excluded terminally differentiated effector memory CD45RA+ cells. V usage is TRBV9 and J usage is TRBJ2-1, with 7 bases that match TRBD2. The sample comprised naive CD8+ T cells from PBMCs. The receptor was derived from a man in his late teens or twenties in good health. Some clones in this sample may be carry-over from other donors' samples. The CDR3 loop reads CASSVVGGGPRDEQFF. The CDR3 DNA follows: TGTGCCAGCAGCGTAGTCGGGGGAGGGCCTAGAGATGAGCAGTTCTTC.